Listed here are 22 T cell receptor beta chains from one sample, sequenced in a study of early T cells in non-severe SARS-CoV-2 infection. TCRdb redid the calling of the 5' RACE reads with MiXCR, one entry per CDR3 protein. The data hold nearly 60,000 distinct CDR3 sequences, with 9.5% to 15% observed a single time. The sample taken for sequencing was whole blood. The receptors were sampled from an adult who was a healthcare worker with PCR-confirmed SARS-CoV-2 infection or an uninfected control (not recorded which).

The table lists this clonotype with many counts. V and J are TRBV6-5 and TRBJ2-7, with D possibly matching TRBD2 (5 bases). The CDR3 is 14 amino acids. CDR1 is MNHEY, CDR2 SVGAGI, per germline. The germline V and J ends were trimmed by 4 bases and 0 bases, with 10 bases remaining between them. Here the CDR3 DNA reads TGTGCCAGCAGTTTGTTGGGGAGCTCCTACGAGCAGTACTTC. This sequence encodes CASSLLGSSYEQYF.

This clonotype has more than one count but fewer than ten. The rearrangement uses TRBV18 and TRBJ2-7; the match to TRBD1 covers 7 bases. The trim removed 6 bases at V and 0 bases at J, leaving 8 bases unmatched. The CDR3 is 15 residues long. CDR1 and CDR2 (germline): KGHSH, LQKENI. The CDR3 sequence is CASSPDRVISYEQYF. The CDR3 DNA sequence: TGTGCCAGCTCTCCTGACAGGGTCATCTCCTACGAGCAGTACTTC.

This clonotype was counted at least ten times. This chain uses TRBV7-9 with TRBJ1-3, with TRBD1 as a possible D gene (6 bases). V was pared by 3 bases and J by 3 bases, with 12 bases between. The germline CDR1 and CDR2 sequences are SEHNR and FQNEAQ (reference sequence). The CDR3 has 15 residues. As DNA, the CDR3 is TGTGCCAGCAGCTTTACAGGGTCTAGTGGAAACACCATATATTTT. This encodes CASSFTGSSGNTIYF.

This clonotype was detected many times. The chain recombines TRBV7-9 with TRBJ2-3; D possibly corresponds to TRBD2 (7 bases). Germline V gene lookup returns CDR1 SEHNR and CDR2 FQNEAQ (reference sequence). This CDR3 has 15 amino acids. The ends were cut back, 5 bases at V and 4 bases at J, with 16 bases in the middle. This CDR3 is CASSRSGGTADTQYF. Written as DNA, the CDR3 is TGTGCCAGCAGCCGTTCGGGGGGCACGGCAGATACGCAGTATTTT.

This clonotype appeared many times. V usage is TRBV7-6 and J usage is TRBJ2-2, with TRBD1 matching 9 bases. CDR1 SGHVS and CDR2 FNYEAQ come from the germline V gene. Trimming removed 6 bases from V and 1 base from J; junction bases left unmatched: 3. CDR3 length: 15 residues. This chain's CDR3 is CASRSGQGNTGELFF. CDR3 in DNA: TGTGCCAGCAGGTCGGGACAGGGGAACACCGGGGAGCTGTTTTTT.

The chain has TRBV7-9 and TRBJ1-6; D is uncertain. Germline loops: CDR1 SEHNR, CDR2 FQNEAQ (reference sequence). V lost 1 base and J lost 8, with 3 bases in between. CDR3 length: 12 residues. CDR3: CASSLGDSPLHF. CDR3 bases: TGTGCCAGCAGCTTAGGAGATTCACCCCTCCACTTT.

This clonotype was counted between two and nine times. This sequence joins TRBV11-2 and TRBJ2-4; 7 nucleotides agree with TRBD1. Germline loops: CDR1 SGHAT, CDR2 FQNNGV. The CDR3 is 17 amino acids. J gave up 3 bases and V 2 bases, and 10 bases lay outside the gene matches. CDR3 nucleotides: TGTGCCAGCAGCTTAATAGGAATGGGGACAGACAAAAACATTCAGTACTTC. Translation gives CASSLIGMGTDKNIQYF.

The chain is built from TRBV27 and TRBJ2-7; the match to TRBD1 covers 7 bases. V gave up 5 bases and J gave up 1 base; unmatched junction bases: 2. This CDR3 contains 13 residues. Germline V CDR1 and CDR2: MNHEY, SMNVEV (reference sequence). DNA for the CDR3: TGTGCCAGCAGTCCACAGGGGTCCTACGAGCAGTACTTC. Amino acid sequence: CASSPQGSYEQYF.

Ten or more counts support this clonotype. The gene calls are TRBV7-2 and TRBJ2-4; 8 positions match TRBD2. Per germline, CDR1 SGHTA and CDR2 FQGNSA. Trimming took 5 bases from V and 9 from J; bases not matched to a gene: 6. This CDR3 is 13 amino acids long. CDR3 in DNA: TGTGCCAGCAGCCGGGGGGGAGAGGGCATTCAGTACTTC. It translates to CASSRGGEGIQYF.

CDR3 coding DNA: TGCGCCAGCGCGCCCCCCGGGGTCACCTACAATGAGCAGTTCTTC. Translating it yields CASAPPGVTYNEQFF. The chain uses TRBV5-1 and TRBJ2-1; D might be TRBD2 (5 bases). Germline V gene sequence: CDR1 SGHRS, CDR2 YFSETQ. The CDR3 sequence is 15 residues long. V was pared by 7 bases and J by 2 bases, with 16 bases between.

The CDR3 protein is CASSYSILDISTDTQYF. CDR3 coding DNA: TGTGCCAGCAGTTACTCGATTTTGGACATAAGCACAGATACGCAGTATTTT. The chain carries TRBV6-2 or TRBV6-3 and TRBJ2-3; possibly TRBD1 for D (5 bases). V was trimmed by 0 bases and J by 0 bases, leaving 13 bases between them. Looked up from germline, CDR1 is MNHEY and CDR2 is SVGEGT. The CDR3 has 17 residues.

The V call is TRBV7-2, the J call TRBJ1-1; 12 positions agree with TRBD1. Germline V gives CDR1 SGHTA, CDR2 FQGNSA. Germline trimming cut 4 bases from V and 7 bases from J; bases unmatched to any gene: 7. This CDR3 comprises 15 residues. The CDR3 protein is CASSYGGQGALEAFF. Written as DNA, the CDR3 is TGTGCCAGCAGCTATGGGGGACAGGGGGCGCTTGAAGCTTTCTTT.

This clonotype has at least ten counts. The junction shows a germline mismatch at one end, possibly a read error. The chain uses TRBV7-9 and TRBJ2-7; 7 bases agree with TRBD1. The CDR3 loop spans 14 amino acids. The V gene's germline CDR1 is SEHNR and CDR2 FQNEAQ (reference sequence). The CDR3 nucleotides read TGTGCCAGCAGATTAGGGACAGACCCTTTGGAGCAGTACTTC. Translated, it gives CASRLGTDPLEQYF.

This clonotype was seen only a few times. The CDR3 region is CASSTLTSGGANEQFF. The DNA for the CDR3 is TGTGCCAGCAGCACCCTGACTAGCGGGGGGGCGAATGAGCAGTTCTTC. The chain uses TRBV6-2 or TRBV6-3 and TRBJ2-1; TRBD2 matches at 14 bases. Germline values: CDR1 MNHEY, CDR2 SVGEGT. J gave up 7 bases and V 6 bases, and 8 bases lay outside the gene matches. The CDR3 loop spans 16 amino acids.

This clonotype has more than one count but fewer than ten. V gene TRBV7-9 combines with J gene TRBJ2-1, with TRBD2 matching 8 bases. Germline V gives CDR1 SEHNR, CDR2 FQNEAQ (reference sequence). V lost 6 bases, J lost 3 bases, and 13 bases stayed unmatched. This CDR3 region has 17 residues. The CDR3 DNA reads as TGTGCCAGCAGACTGGGGACTAGACCCCTCCTCTACAATGAGCAGTTCTTC. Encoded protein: CASRLGTRPLLYNEQFF.

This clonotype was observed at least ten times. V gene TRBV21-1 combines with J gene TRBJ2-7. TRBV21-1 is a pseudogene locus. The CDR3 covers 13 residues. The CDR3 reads CASSPLGSYEQYF. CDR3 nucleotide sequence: TGTGCCAGCAGTCCTTTGGGGTCCTACGAGCAGTACTTC.

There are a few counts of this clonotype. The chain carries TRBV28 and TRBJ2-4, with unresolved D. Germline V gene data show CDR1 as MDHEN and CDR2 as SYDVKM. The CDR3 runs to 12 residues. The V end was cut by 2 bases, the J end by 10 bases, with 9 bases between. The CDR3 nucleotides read TGTGCCAGCAGTTTAAGGCAGAATATTCAGTACTTC. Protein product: CASSLRQNIQYF.

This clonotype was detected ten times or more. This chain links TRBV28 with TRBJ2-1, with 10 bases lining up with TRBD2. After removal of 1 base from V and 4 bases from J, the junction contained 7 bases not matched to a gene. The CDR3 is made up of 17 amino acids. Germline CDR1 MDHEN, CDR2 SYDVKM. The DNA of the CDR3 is TGTGCCAGCAGTTTATTGCTAGCGGGGGCGGATTACAATGAGCAGTTCTTC. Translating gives CASSLLLAGADYNEQFF. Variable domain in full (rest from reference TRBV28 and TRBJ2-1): DVKVTQSSRYLVKRTGEKVFLECVQDMDHENMFWYRQDPGLGLRLIYFSYDVKMKEKGDIPEGYSVSREKKERFSLILESASTNQTSMYLCASSLLLAGADYNEQFFGPGTRLTVL.

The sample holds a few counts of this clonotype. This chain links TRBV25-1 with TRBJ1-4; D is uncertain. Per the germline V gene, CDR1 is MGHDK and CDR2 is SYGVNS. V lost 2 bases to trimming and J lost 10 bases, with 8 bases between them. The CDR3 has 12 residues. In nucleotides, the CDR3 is TGTGCCAGCAGTGAACGTGGGAGAAAACTGTTTTTT. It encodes CASSERGRKLFF.

This CDR3 reads CASSSGEMRTGELFF. In DNA form, the CDR3 reads TGTGCCAGCAGTTCAGGGGAGATGAGAACCGGGGAGCTGTTTTTT. V gene TRBV12-3 or TRBV12-4 combines with J gene TRBJ2-2; D is perhaps TRBD1 (6 bases). The CDR3 is 15 amino acids. V was trimmed by 4 bases and J by 5 bases, leaving 14 bases between them.

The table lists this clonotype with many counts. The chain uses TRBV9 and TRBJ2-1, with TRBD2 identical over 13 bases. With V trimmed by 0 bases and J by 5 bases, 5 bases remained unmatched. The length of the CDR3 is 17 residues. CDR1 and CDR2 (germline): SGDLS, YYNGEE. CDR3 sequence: CASSVGGTSGDNNEQFF. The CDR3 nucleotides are TGTGCCAGCAGCGTAGGAGGGACTAGCGGGGATAACAATGAGCAGTTCTTC.

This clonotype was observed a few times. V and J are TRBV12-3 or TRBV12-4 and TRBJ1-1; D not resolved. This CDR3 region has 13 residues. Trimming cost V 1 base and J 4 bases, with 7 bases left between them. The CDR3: CASSLGAATEAFF. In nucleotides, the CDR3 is TGTGCCAGCAGTTTAGGCGCAGCCACTGAAGCTTTCTTT.